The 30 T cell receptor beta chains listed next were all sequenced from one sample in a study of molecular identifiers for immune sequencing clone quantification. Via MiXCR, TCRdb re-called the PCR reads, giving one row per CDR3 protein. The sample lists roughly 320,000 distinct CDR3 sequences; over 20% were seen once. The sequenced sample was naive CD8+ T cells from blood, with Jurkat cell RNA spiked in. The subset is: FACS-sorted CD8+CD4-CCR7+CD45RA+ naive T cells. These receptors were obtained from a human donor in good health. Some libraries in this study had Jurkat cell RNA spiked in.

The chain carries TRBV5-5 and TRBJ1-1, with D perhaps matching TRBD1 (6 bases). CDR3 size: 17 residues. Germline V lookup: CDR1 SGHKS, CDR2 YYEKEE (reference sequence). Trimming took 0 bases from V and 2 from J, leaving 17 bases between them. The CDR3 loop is CASSLDWTEIQNTEAFF. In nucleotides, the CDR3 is TGTGCCAGCAGCTTGGATTGGACAGAAATTCAAAACACTGAAGCTTTCTTT.

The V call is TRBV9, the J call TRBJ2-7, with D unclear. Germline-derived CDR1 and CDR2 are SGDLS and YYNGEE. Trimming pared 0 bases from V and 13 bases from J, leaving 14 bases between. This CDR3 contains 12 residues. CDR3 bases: TGTGCCAGCAGCGTAGTGGGTAGTGTCGGTTACTTC. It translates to CASSVVGSVGYF.

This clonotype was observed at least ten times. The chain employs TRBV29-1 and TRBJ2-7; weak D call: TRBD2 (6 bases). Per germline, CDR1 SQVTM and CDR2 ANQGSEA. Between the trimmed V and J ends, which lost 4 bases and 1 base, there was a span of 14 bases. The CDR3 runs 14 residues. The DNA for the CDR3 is TGCAGCGTTGTTGGAGGGGCGGTGTCCTACGAGCAGTACTTC. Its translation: CSVVGGAVSYEQYF.

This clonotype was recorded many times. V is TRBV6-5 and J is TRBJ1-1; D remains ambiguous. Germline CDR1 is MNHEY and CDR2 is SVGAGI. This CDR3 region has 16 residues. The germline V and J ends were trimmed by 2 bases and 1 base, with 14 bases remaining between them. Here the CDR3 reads CASSYRVPASNTEAFF. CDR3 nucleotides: TGTGCCAGCAGTTACCGTGTTCCAGCCTCGAACACTGAAGCTTTCTTT.

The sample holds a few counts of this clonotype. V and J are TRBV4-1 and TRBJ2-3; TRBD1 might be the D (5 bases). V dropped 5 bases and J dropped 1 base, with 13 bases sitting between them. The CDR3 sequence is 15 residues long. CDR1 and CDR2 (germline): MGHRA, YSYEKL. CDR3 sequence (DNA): TGCGCCAGCAGCAAATCGGAAGGGGGCACAGATACGCAGTATTTT. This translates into CASSKSEGGTDTQYF.

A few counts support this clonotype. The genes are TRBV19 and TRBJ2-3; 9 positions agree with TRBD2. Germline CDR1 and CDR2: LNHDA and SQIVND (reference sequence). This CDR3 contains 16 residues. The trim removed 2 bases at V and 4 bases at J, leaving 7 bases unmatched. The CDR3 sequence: CASSISVAGEADTQYF. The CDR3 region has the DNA TGTGCCAGTAGTATATCGGTAGCGGGAGAGGCAGATACGCAGTATTTT.

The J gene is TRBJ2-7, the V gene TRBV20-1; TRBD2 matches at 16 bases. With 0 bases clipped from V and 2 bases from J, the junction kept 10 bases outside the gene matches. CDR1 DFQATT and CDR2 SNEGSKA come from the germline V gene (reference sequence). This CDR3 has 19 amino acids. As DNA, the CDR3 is TGCAGTGCTAGAGACCTGGGACTAGCGGGAGGGCCCTGGGCCTACGAGCAGTACTTC. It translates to CSARDLGLAGGPWAYEQYF.

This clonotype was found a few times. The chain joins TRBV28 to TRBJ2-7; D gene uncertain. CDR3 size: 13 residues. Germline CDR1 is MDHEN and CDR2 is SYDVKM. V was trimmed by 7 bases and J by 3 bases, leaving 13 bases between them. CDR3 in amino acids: CASTRPMHYEQYF. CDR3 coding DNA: TGTGCCAGCACCCGACCCATGCACTACGAGCAGTACTTC.

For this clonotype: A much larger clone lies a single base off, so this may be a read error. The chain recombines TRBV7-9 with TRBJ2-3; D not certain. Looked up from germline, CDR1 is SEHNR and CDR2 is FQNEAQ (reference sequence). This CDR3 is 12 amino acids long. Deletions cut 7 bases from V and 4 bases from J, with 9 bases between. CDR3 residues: CASILYPDTQYF. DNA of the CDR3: TGTGCCAGCATCCTTTACCCAGATACGCAGTATTTT.

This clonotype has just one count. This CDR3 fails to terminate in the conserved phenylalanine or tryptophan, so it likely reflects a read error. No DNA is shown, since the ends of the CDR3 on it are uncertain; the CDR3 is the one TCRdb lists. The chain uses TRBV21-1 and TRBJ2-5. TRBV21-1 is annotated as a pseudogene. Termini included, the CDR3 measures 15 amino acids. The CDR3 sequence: CASSKALKSQETQYS.

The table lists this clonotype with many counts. In DNA form, the CDR3 reads TGTGCCAGCAGTCAGACGAGCTCCTACGAGCAGTACTTC. Translation gives CASSQTSSYEQYF. This chain uses TRBV14 with TRBJ2-7; no reliable D call. This CDR3 has 13 amino acids. Trimming stripped 6 bases from V and 0 bases from J, with 9 bases between. In germline, CDR1 is SGHDN, CDR2 FVKESK.

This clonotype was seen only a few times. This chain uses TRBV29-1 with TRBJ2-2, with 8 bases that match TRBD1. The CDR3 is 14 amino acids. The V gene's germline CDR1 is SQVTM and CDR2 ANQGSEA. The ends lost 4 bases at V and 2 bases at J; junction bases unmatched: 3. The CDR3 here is CSVGRGLNTGELFF. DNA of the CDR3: TGCAGCGTTGGCAGGGGGCTTAACACCGGGGAGCTGTTTTTT.

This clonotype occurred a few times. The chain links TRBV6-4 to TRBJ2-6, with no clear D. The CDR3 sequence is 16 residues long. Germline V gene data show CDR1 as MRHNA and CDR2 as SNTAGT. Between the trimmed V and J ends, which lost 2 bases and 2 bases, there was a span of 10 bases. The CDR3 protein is CASSDVGGPGANVLTF. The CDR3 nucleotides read TGTGCCAGCAGTGACGTTGGCGGCCCTGGGGCCAACGTCCTGACTTTC.

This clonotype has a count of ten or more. In DNA, the CDR3 is TGTGCCAGCAGCCTGAGTCCGGGCAGAAATATAGCGGGGAGTTATGGGACAGATACGCAGTATTTT. Residues: CASSLSPGRNIAGSYGTDTQYF. The rearrangement links TRBV28 to TRBJ2-3, with TRBD2 matching 8 bases. The V gene's germline CDR1 is MDHEN and CDR2 SYDVKM. The CDR3 is 22 amino acids. Germline trimming cut 6 bases from V and 3 bases from J; bases unmatched to any gene: 29.

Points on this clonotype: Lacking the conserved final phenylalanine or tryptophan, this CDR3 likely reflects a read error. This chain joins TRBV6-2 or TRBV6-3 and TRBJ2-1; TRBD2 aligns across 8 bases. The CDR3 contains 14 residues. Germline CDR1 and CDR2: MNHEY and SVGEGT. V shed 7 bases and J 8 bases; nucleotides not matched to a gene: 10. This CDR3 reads CASTYGSGSYEQFL. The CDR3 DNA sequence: TGTGCCAGCACCTATGGCAGCGGGAGCTATGAGCAGTTCCTC.

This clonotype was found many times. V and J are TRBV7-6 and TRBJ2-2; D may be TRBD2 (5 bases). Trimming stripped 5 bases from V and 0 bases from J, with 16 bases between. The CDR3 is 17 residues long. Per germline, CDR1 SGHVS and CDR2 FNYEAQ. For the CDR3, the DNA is TGTGCCAGCAGCCTCTTTATAGAGGGTACGAACACCGGGGAGCTGTTTTTT. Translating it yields CASSLFIEGTNTGELFF.

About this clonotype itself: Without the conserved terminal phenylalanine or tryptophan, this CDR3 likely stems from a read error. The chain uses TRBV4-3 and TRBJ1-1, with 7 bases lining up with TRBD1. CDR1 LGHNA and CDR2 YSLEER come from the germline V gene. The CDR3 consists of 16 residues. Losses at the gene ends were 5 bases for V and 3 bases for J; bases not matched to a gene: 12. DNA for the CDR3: TGCGCCAGCAGCAAACAGGGGCGGTTTATCGACACTGAAGCTTTCTCT. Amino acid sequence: CASSKQGRFIDTEAFS.

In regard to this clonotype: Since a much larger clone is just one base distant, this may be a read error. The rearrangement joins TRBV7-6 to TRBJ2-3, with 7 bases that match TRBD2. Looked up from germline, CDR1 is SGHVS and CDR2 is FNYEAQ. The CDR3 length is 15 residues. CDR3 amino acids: CASSLTSASTDTRYF. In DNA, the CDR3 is TGTGCCAGCAGCTTAACTAGCGCTAGCACAGATACGCGGTATTTT.

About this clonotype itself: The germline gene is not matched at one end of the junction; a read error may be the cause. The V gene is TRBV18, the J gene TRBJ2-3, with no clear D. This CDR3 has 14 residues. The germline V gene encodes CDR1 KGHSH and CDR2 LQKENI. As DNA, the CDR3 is TGTGCCGGCTCACCTGGGTCGGAAGCAGATACGCAGTATTTT. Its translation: CAGSPGSEADTQYF.

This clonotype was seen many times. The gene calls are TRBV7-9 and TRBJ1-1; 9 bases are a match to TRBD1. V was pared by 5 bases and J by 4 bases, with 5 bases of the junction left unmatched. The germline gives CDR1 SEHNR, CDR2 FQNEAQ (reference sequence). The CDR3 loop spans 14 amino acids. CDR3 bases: TGTGCCAGCAGCAACGGGACAGGGCTCACTGAAGCTTTCTTT. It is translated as CASSNGTGLTEAFF. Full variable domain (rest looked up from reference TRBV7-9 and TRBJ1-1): DTGVSQNPRHKITKRGQNVTFRCDPISEHNRLYWYRQTLGQGPEFLTYFQNEAQLEKSRLLSDRFSAERPKGSFSTLEIQRTEQGDSAMYLCASSNGTGLTEAFFGQGTRLTVV.

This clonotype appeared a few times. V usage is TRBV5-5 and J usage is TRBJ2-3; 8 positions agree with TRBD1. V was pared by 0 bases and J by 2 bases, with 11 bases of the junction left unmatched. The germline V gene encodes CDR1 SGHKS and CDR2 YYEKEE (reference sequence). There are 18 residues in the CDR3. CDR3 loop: CASSLAYTGTGVTDTQYF. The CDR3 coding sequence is TGTGCCAGCAGCTTGGCCTACACCGGGACAGGAGTCACAGATACGCAGTATTTT.

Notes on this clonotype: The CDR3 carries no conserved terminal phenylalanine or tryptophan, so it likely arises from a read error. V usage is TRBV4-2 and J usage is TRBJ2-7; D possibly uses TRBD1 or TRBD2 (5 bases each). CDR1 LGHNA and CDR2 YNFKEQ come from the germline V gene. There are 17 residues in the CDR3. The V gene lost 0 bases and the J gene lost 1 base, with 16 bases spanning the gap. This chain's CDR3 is CASSQEGSGPISYEQYI. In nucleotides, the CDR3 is TGTGCCAGCAGCCAAGAAGGGTCGGGACCGATTTCCTACGAGCAGTACATC.

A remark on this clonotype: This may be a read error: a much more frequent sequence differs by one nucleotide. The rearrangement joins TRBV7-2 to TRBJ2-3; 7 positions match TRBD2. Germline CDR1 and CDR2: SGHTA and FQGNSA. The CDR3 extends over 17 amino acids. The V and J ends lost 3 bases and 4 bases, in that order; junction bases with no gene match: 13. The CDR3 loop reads CASSFLFAGAYPDTQYF. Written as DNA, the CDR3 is TGTGCCAGCAGCTTTCTTTTTGCGGGAGCATACCCAGATACGCAGTATTTT.

The CDR3 reads CASTPGAWGPLEQFF. CDR3 DNA sequence: TGTGCCAGCACCCCCGGAGCGTGGGGTCCCCTTGAGCAGTTCTTC. The chain recombines TRBV12-3 or TRBV12-4 with TRBJ2-1; no clear D gene. This CDR3 region has 15 residues. The V end was cut by 7 bases, the J end by 9 bases, with 22 bases between.

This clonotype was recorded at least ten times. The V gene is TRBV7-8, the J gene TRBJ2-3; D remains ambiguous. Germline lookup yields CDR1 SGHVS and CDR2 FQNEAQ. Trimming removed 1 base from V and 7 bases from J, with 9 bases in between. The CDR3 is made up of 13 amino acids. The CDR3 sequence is CASSLDSGNTQYF. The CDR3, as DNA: TGTGCCAGCAGCTTAGATTCCGGAAATACGCAGTATTTT.

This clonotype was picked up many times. CDR3 loop: CASSFTGEVYEQYF. Written as DNA, the CDR3 is TGTGCCAGCAGCTTTACAGGGGAAGTCTACGAGCAGTACTTC. The chain couples TRBV7-2 to TRBJ2-7; 7 nucleotides agree with TRBD1. The germline V gene has CDR1 SGHTA and CDR2 FQGNSA. J lost 3 bases, V lost 3 bases, and 5 bases had no gene match. CDR3 length: 14 amino acids.

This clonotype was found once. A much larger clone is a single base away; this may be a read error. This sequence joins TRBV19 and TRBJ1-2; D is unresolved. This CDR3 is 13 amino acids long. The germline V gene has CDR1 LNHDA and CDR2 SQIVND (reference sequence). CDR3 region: CASSISGNYGYSF. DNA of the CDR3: TGTGCCAGTAGTATAAGTGGTAACTATGGCTACTCCTTC.

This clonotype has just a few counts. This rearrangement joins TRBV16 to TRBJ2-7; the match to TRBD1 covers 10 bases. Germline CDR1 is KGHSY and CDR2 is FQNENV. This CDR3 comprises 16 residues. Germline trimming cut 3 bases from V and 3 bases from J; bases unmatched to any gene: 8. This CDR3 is CASSQTGDRGIYEQYF. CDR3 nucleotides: TGTGCCAGCAGCCAGACCGGGGACAGGGGTATCTACGAGCAGTACTTC. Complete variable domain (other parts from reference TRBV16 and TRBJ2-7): GEEVAQTPKHLVRGEGQKAKLYCAPIKGHSYVFWYQQVLKNEFKFLISFQNENVFDETGMPKERFSAKCLPNSPCSLEIQATKLEDSAVYFCASSQTGDRGIYEQYFGPGTRLTVT.

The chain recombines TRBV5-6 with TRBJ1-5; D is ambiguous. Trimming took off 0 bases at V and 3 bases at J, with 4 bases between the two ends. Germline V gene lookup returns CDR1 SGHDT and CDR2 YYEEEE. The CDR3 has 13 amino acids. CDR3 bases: TGTGCCAGCAGCTTGGAACCCAATCAGCCCCAGCATTTT. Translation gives CASSLEPNQPQHF.

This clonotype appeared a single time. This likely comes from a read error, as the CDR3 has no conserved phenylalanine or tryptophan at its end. The CDR3 DNA follows: TGTGCCAGCAGCCCCCCCCCGGGGGCCTACGGGCAGTACATC. Its translation is CASSPPPGAYGQYI. V and J are TRBV7-9 and TRBJ2-7; D may be TRBD1 or TRBD2 (6 bases each). The CDR3 length is 14 residues. Germline V gene sequence: CDR1 SEHNR, CDR2 FQNEAQ (reference sequence).